Listed below are T cell receptor beta chains from one sample, sequenced in a study of PD-1 blockade in classical Hodgkin lymphoma. Sequencing used immunoSEQ multiplex PCR; TCRdb keeps in-frame clones, though not all of them. The sample gives just over 25,000 clones, around two thirds of which show up once; roughly 10% is in the top ten. The sequences come from peripheral blood mononuclear cells (PBMCs), collected before the second cycle of nivolumab. The source of these receptors is a human donor with classical Hodgkin lymphoma. CDR3s include the opening cysteine and the closing phenylalanine or tryptophan. The order of the fields is V gene, J gene, clone size, D gene, CDR3 protein, CDR3 DNA. A D gene is named only where the DNA matches it firmly. Clone size, where shown, is once, few, many, or a class for clones that have expanded.

TRBV5-6	TRBJ2-1	NA	NA	CASSWGASIYNEQFF	TGTGCCAGCAGCTGGGGGGCCTCGATCTACAATGAGCAGTTCTTC
TRBV18	TRBJ1-2	medium-sized	NA	CASSPRQHYGYTF	TGTGCCAGCTCACCAAGACAGCACTATGGCTACACCTTC
TRBV30	TRBJ2-6	once	NA	CAWTRGSGANVLTF	TGTGCCTGGACCAGGGGTTCTGGGGCCAACGTCCTGACTTTC
TRBV6-1	TRBJ2-1	NA	TRBD2	CASSEGAGGLYNEQFF	TGTGCCAGCAGTGAAGGGGCGGGGGGGCTCTACAATGAGCAGTTCTTC
TRBV6-5	TRBJ1-2	few	NA	CASSYSGQTSYGYTF	TGTGCCAGCAGTTACTCTGGCCAGACGAGCTATGGCTACACCTTC
TRBV5-1	TRBJ2-3	NA	NA	CASSLRGTDTQYF	TGCGCCAGCAGCTTAAGGGGGACAGATACGCAGTATTTT
TRBV19	TRBJ1-1	few	NA	CASSISVSLEAFF	TGTGCCAGTAGTATTAGTGTGAGTCTTGAAGCTTTCTTT
TRBV19	TRBJ2-3	NA	TRBD2	CASSYASGPTDTQYF	TGTGCCAGTAGTTACGCTAGCGGCCCCACAGATACGCAGTATTTT
TRBV6-5	TRBJ1-5	NA	NA	CASRALDRPNQPQHF	TGTGCCAGCAGAGCGTTGGACAGACCAAATCAGCCCCAGCATTTT
TRBV5-1	TRBJ2-3	NA	TRBD1	CASSLTGGVRTDTQYF	TGCGCCAGCAGCTTGACAGGGGGCGTCAGGACAGATACGCAGTATTTT
TRBV18	TRBJ1-3	NA	NA	CASSPQSPGNTIYF	TGTGCCAGCTCACCACAAAGTCCCGGAAACACCATATATTTT
TRBV30	TRBJ1-3	once	NA	CAWSRTGNSGNTIYF	TGTGCCTGGAGTAGGACGGGCAACTCTGGAAACACCATATATTTT
TRBV30	TRBJ2-3	few	NA	CAWSARNTDTQYF	TGTGCCTGGAGTGCCAGAAACACAGATACGCAGTATTTT
TRBV28	TRBJ2-6	NA	NA	CASRAGLSGANVLTF	TGTGCCAGCAGGGCAGGGCTTTCTGGGGCCAACGTCCTGACTTTC
TRBV9	TRBJ2-7	NA	TRBD2	CASSARDYVDEQYF	TGTGCCAGCAGCGCCCGGGACTACGTAGACGAGCAGTACTTC
TRBV19	TRBJ2-5	NA	NA	CASSIGGGAEETQYF	TGTGCCAGTAGTATAGGAGGCGGGGCAGAAGAGACCCAGTACTTC
TRBV28	TRBJ2-6	NA	TRBD2	CASSRGGAAGANVLTF	TGTGCCAGCAGTCGGGGGGGCGCGGCTGGGGCCAACGTCCTGACTTTC
TRBV15	TRBJ2-7	NA	NA	CATSRERTISRTSSYEQYF	TGTGCCACCAGCAGAGAGCGGACGATATCAAGGACATCCTCCTACGAGCAGTACTTC
TRBV5-6	TRBJ2-2	NA	TRBD1	CASSLARGWTGELFF	TGTGCCAGCAGCTTGGCCAGGGGGTGGACCGGGGAGCTGTTTTTT
TRBV27	TRBJ2-1	NA	TRBD2	CASSQTQGGTRGNEQFF	TGTGCCAGCAGTCAAACACAGGGCGGGACTAGGGGGAATGAGCAGTTCTTC
TRBV2	TRBJ1-1	NA	NA	CASRWTVEAFF	TGTGCCAGCAGATGGACAGTAGAAGCTTTCTTT
TRBV28	TRBJ1-2	NA	TRBD1	CASSPGTGHNYGYTF	TGTGCCAGCAGTCCCGGGACAGGGCACAACTATGGCTACACCTTC